This T cell receptor (beta chain) is from a study of CD8 T cells in ankylosing spondylitis. Study outcomes and limitations: The authors reported significant enrichment of disease-linked clones in matched ankylosing spondylitis synovial fluid. A subset of motif variants has previously been described in the synovial fluid and blood of reactive arthritis. Peripheral blood held disease-linked clones only at relatively low frequency, and these were CD8+.

This CDR3 region has 14 residues. Germline values: CDR1 SGHKS, CDR2 YYEKEE (reference sequence). V was clipped by 1 base and J by 7 bases, with 12 bases between them. A note on this clonotype: Its antigen is unidentified.

Quantitative 5'-RACE was performed with molecular barcodes, and it yielded the TCR beta libraries. TCRdb fed the 5' RACE reads into MiXCR, producing one record per CDR3 protein. Here the sample spans approximately 350,000 distinct CDR3 sequences, roughly 15% being singletons. This sequence originates from a male donor with ankylosing spondylitis or in good health (not recorded which). The chain joins TRBV5-5 to TRBJ1-5; D may be TRBD1 (5 bases). The sequencing input was blood, either unsorted or a sorted T cell fraction (not recorded which). The CDR3 sequence is CASSLREWDQPQHF. Here the CDR3 DNA reads TGTGCCAGCAGCTTGAGGGAATGGGACCAGCCCCAGCATTTT.